This TCR beta chain was documented in a study of Ad26.COV2.S vaccination and SARS-CoV-2 variants. Study details: Ad26.COV2.S given intramuscularly, once or twice 56 days apart.

Treatment given: approximately 18 received Ad26.COV2.S at low or high dose, single or two shots; 5 received placebo; per-sample allocation not given. Day 63 following the first vaccine or placebo injection was when the samples were taken. In Boston, the donor was an adult between 18-55 years of age. Expression of Wuhan-strain SARS-CoV-2 spike came from the Ad26 vector that formed the vaccine. Produced via immunoSEQ multiplex PCR; TCRdb's table is partial and in-frame only. Here the sample spans some 290,000 clones, 86% being singletons. This CDR3 spans 16 amino acids. V was cut by 1 base and J by 4 bases, with 11 bases left in between. Germline values: CDR1 MGHRA, CDR2 YSYEKL.

Sample: peripheral blood, taken in a trial of Ad26.COV2.S vaccine versus placebo. This sequence joins TRBV4-1 and TRBJ2-6; D possibly corresponds to TRBD1 (5 bases). This clonotype originated in a person aged 18-65 years who received the Ad26.COV2.S COVID-19 vaccine or a placebo. The CDR3 is CASSQGLGRGANVLTF. The CDR3 DNA follows: TGCGCCAGCAGCCAAGGTCTGGGGCGAGGGGCCAACGTCCTGACTTTC.